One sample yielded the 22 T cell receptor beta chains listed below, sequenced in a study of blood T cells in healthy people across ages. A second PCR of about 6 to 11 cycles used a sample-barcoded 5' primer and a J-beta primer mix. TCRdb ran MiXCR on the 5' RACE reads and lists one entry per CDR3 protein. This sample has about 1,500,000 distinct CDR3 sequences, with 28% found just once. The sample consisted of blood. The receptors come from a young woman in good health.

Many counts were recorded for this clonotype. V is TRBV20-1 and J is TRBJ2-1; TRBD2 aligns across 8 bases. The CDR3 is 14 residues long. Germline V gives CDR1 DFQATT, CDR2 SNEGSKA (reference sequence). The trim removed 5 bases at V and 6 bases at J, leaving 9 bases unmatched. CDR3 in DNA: TGCAGTGCTCCAAAGCGGGAGCCGGGCAATGAGCAGTTCTTC. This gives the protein CSAPKREPGNEQFF.

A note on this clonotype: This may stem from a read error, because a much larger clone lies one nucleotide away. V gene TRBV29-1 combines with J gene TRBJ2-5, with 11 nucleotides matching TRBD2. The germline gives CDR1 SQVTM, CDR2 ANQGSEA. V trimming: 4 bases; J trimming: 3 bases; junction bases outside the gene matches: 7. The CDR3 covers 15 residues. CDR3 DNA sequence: TGCAGCGTTGCGGAGGTAGCGGGAGGGGAAGAGACCCAGTACTTC. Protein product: CSVAEVAGGEETQYF.

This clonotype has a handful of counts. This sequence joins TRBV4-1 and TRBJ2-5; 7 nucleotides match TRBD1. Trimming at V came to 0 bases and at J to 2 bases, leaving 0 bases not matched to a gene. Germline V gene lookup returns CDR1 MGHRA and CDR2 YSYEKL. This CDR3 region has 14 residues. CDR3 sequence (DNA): TGCGCCAGCAGCCAAGAGGGACAGCAAGAGACCCAGTACTTC. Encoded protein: CASSQEGQQETQYF.

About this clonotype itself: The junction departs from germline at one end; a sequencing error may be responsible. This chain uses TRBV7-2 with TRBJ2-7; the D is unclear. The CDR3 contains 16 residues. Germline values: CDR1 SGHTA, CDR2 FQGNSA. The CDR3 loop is CASNLKNHGFSYEQYF. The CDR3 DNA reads TGTGCCAGCAACTTAAAGAATCACGGATTTTCCTACGAGCAGTACTTC.

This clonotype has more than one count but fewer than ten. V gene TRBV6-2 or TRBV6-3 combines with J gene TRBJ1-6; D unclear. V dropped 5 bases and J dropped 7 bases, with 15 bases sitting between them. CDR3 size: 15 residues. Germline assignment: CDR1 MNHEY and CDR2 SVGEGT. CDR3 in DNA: TGTGCCAGCAGTACAGCGACCGAACTGAATTCACCCCTCCACTTT. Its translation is CASSTATELNSPLHF.

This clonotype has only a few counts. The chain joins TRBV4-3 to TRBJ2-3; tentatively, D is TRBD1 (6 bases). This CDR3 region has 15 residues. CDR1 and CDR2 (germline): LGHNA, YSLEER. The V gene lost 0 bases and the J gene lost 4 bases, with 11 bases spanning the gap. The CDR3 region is CASSQDRTAADTQYF. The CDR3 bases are TGCGCCAGCAGCCAAGATCGGACAGCAGCAGATACGCAGTATTTT.

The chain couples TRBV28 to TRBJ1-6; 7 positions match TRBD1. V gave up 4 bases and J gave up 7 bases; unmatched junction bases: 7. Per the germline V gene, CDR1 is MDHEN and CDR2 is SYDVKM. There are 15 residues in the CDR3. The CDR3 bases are TGTGCCAGCAGTTACCGCAGGGGGGGGAATTCACCCCTCCACTTT. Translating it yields CASSYRRGGNSPLHF.

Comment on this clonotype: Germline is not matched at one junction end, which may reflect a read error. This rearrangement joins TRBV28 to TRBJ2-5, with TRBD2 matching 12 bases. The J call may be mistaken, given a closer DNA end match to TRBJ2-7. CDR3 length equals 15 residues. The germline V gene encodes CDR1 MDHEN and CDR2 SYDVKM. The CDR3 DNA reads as TGTGCCGGCAGTTTGCTAGCGGGGGGGCGGTACGAGCAGTACTTC. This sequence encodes CAGSLLAGGRYEQYF.

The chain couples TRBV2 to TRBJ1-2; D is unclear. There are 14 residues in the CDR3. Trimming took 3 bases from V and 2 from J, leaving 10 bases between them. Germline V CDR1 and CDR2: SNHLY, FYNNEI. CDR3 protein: CASSEQARNYGYTF. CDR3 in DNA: TGTGCCAGCAGTGAGCAGGCGAGAAACTATGGCTACACCTTC.

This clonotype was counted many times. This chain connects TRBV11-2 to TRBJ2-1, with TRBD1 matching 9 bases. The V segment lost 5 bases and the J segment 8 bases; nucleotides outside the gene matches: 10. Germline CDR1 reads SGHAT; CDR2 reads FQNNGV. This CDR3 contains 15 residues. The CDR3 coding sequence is TGTGCCAGCAGCCCGGGACAGGGAGGGGCTGATGAGCAGTTCTTC. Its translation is CASSPGQGGADEQFF. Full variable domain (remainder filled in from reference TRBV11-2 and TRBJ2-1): EAGVAQSPRYKIIEKRQSVAFWCNPISGHATLYWYQQILGQGPKLLIQFQNNGVVDDSQLPKDRFSAERLKGVDSTLKIQPAKLEDSAVYLCASSPGQGGADEQFFGPGTRLTVL.

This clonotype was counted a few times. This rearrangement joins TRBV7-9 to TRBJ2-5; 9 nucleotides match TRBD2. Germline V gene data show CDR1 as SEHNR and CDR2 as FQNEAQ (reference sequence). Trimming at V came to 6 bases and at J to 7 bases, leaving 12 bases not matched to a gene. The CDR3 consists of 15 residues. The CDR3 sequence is CASRPPGLAPGTQYF. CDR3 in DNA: TGTGCCAGCAGACCACCGGGACTAGCCCCCGGGACCCAGTACTTC.

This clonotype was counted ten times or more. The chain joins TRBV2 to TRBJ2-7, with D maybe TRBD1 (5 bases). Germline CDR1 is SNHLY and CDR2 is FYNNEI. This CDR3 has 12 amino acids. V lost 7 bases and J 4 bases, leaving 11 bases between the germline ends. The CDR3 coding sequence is TGTGCCAGCACCAGGGCTGAGTACGAGCAGTACTTC. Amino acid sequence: CASTRAEYEQYF.

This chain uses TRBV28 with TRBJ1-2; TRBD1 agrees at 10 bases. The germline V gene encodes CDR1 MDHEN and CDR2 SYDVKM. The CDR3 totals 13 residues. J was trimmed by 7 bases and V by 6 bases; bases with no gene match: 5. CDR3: CASSRTGGVGYTF. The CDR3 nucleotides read TGTGCCAGCAGCCGGACAGGGGGAGTTGGCTACACCTTC.

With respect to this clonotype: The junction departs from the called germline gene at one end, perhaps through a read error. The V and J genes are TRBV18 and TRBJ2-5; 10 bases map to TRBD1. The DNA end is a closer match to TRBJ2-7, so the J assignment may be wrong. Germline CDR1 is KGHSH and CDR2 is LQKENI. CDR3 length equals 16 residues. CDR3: CAGSRTSGGQGNEQYF. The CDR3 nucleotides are TGTGCCGGCTCGCGAACCAGTGGGGGACAGGGGAACGAGCAGTACTTC.

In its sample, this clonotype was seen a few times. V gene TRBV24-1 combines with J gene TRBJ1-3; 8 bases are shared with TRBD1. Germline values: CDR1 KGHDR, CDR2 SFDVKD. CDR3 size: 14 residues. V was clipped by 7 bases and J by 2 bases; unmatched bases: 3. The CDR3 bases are TGTGCCACCAGCCAGACAGGGGCTGGAAACACCATATATTTT. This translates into CATSQTGAGNTIYF.

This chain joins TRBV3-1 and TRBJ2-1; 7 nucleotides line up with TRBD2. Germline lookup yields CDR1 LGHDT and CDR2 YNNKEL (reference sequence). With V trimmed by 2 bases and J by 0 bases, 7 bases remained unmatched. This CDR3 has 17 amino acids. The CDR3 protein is CASSQQLGDYSYNEQFF. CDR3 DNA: TGTGCCAGCAGCCAACAGCTAGGGGACTACTCCTACAATGAGCAGTTCTTC.

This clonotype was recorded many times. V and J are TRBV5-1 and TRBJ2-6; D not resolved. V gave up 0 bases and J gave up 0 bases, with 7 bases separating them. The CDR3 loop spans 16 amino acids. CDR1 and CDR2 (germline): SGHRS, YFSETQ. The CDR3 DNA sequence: TGCGCCAGCAGCTTGGTGGACCGCTCTGGGGCCAACGTCCTGACTTTC. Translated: CASSLVDRSGANVLTF.

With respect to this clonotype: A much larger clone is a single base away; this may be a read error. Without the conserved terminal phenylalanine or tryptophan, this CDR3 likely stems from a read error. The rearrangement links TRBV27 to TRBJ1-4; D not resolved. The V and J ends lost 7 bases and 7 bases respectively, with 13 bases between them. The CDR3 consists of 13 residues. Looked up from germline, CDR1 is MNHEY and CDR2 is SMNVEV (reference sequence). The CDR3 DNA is TGTGCCAGCACCCAAGGGAGAGGTGAAAAACTGTTTTCT. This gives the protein CASTQGRGEKLFS.

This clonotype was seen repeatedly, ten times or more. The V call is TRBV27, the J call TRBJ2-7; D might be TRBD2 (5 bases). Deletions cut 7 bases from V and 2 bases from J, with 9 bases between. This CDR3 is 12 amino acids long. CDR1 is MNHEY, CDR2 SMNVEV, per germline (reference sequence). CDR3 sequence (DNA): TGTGCCAGCATGGGAGATACCTACGAGCAGTACTTC. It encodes CASMGDTYEQYF.

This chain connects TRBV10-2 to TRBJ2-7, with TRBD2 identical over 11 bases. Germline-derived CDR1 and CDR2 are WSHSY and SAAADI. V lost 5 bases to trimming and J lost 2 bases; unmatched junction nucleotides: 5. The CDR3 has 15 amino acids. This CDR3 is CASSHKTSGAYEQYF. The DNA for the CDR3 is TGCGCCAGCAGTCACAAGACTAGCGGGGCCTACGAGCAGTACTTC.

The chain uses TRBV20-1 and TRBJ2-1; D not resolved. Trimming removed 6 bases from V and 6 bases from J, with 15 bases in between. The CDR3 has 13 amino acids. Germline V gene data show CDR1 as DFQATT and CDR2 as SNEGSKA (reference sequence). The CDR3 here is CSAETPYRNEQFF. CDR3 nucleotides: TGCAGTGCAGAGACTCCGTACCGCAATGAGCAGTTCTTC.

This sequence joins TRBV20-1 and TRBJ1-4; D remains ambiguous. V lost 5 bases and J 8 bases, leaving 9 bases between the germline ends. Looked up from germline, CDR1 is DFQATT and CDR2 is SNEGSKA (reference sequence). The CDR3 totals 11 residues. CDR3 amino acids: CSASLGEKLFF. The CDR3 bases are TGCAGTGCTTCGCTGGGGGAAAAACTGTTTTTT.